Following are 14 T cell receptor beta chains from one sample sequenced in a study of post-analysis software for immune sequencing data. Whole-study findings and limits: Among four to six TRBV segments more frequent in patients than controls were TRBV5-6, TRBV5-1 and TRBV20-1.

Sequencing libraries made from TCR beta cDNA carried unique molecular identifiers. One entry per CDR3 protein, called by TCRdb with MiXCR from the PCR reads. This sample yields more than 500,000 distinct CDR3 sequences, of which roughly 34% are seen a single time; under 7% belongs to the top ten. No antigens are known for them. Sequencing was done on a sample of blood. The receptor source for this set is a girl between 2 and 17 years old with multiple sclerosis.

This clonotype was detected a few times. V gene TRBV5-1 combines with J gene TRBJ2-3; 8 bases agree with TRBD2. There are 15 residues in the CDR3. V trimming: 4 bases; J trimming: 4 bases; junction bases outside the gene matches: 8. CDR1 and CDR2 from the germline V gene are SGHRS and YFSETQ. CDR3 coding DNA: TGCGCCAGCAGCCCCGGGGGGGTCGGACCAGATACGCAGTATTTT. Amino acids: CASSPGGVGPDTQYF.

This chain uses TRBV7-2 with TRBJ1-1; tentative D call: TRBD1 (5 bases). The germline V and J ends were trimmed by 4 bases and 2 bases, with 14 bases remaining between them. The CDR3 has 15 amino acids. Germline V gives CDR1 SGHTA, CDR2 FQGNSA. The CDR3 sequence: CASSSGPGKNTEAFF. In DNA form, the CDR3 reads TGTGCCAGCAGCTCAGGGCCGGGAAAAAACACTGAAGCTTTCTTT.

This clonotype was detected only a few times. The V call is TRBV25-1, the J call TRBJ2-3, with 10 bases identical to TRBD2. The germline V gene encodes CDR1 MGHDK and CDR2 SYGVNS. CDR3 length: 15 amino acids. Germline trimming cut 4 bases from V and 3 bases from J; bases unmatched to any gene: 4. The CDR3, as DNA: TGTGCCAGCAGTGGGTATAGCGGGGGGACAGATACGCAGTATTTT. This codes for CASSGYSGGTDTQYF. The whole variable domain, remainder taken from reference TRBV25-1 and TRBJ2-3, is EADIYQTPRYLVIGTGKKITLECSQTMGHDKMYWYQQDPGMELHLIHYSYGVNSTEKGDLSSESTVSRIRTEHFPLTLESARPSHTSQYLCASSGYSGGTDTQYFGPGTRLTVL.

V and J are TRBV5-1 and TRBJ2-1; 8 bases are a match to TRBD2. CDR3 length equals 16 residues. From germline, CDR1 is SGHRS and CDR2 YFSETQ. V lost 0 bases to trimming and J lost 4 bases; unmatched junction nucleotides: 6. The CDR3 protein is CASSLESGGGYNEQFF. CDR3 nucleotides: TGCGCCAGCAGCTTGGAAAGCGGGGGCGGGTACAATGAGCAGTTCTTC.

This clonotype was recorded many times. This chain uses TRBV6-1 with TRBJ2-5; the match to TRBD2 covers 10 bases. This CDR3 contains 15 residues. Germline CDR1 MNHNS, CDR2 SASEGT. Trimming cost V 3 bases and J 5 bases; bases outside gene matches: 6. The CDR3 DNA follows: TGTGCCAGCAGTGATCAAAGGACTAGCGGTGAGACCCAGTACTTC. As protein: CASSDQRTSGETQYF.

The rearrangement joins TRBV7-3 to TRBJ2-1, with TRBD2 matching 7 bases. CDR1 and CDR2 from the germline V gene are SGHTA and FQGTGA. V lost 2 bases, J lost 5 bases, and 9 bases stayed unmatched. This CDR3 has 16 amino acids. CDR3 sequence reads: CASSLYSAGVHNEQFF. The DNA of the CDR3 is TGTGCCAGCAGCTTATATTCCGCGGGGGTGCACAATGAGCAGTTCTTC.

The genes are TRBV9 and TRBJ2-5, with TRBD2 as a possible D gene (6 bases). Trimming took 1 base from V and 4 from J, leaving 11 bases between them. Germline CDR1 and CDR2: SGDLS and YYNGEE. This CDR3 region has 14 residues. The CDR3 nucleotides are TGTGCCAGCAGCGTACGCGGGGCCCGAGAGACCCAGTACTTC. Translation gives CASSVRGARETQYF.

This clonotype was observed a few times. CDR3 DNA: TGTGCCAGCAGTTTGTTCCCGGGACAGGATAATTCACCCCTCCACTTT. Translated, it gives CASSLFPGQDNSPLHF. The V and J genes are TRBV28 and TRBJ1-6, with 8 bases matching TRBD1. The CDR3 has 16 residues. With V trimmed by 3 bases and J by 5 bases, 6 bases remained unmatched. Germline values: CDR1 MDHEN, CDR2 SYDVKM.

The chain combines TRBV20-1 with TRBJ1-1, with D perhaps matching TRBD1 (5 bases). CDR3 length equals 13 residues. Trimming stripped 3 bases from V and 4 bases from J, with 12 bases between. CDR1 is DFQATT and CDR2 is SNEGSKA in the germline V gene (reference sequence). The CDR3 sequence is CSASKSGTTEAFF. In DNA, the CDR3 is TGCAGTGCTAGTAAATCAGGGACCACTGAAGCTTTCTTT.

This clonotype was recorded a few times. The genes are TRBV14 and TRBJ2-5; 8 bases are a match to TRBD2. Germline CDR1 reads SGHDN; CDR2 reads FVKESK. This CDR3 contains 16 residues. With V trimmed by 1 base and J by 4 bases, 8 bases remained unmatched. The CDR3 sequence is CASSQAVAGLVETQYF. The CDR3 coding sequence is TGTGCCAGCAGCCAAGCGGTAGCGGGGTTGGTAGAGACCCAGTACTTC.

J is TRBJ1-1 and V is TRBV5-1; no firm D call. The CDR3 loop spans 15 amino acids. Germline loops: CDR1 SGHRS, CDR2 YFSETQ. V lost 0 bases to trimming and J lost 6 bases, with 15 bases between them. CDR3 nucleotides: TGCGCCAGCAGCTTGGACCCTTCTGGGGTCGCTGAAGCTTTCTTT. Its protein is CASSLDPSGVAEAFF.

The chain joins TRBV4-2 to TRBJ1-2, with 7 bases matching TRBD1. The J segment lost 1 base and the V segment lost 0 bases, leaving 14 bases of the junction unmatched. The CDR3 length is 19 residues. CDR1 and CDR2 from the germline V gene are LGHNA and YNFKEQ. The CDR3 reads CASSQDWTAGTVLNYGYTF. The CDR3, as DNA: TGTGCCAGCAGCCAAGATTGGACCGCCGGGACAGTACTTAACTATGGCTACACCTTC.

This clonotype was detected only a few times. J is TRBJ2-3 and V is TRBV5-1; D ambiguous. Germline V gene lookup returns CDR1 SGHRS and CDR2 YFSETQ. This CDR3 is built from 15 residues. Trimming removed 2 bases from V and 0 bases from J, with 10 bases in between. The CDR3 loop is CASSLQYGSTDTQYF. The CDR3 DNA is TGCGCCAGCAGCTTACAGTATGGTAGCACAGATACGCAGTATTTT.

This clonotype has more than one count but fewer than ten. The chain combines TRBV20-1 with TRBJ1-1, with D maybe TRBD1 (5 bases). The length of the CDR3 is 14 residues. Germline V gene sequence: CDR1 DFQATT, CDR2 SNEGSKA (reference sequence). The germline V and J ends were trimmed by 5 bases and 5 bases, with 18 bases remaining between them. CDR3 nucleotides: TGCAGTGCTGATGAAAGGTCGAGGGGAACTGAAGCTTTCTTT. Translated, it gives CSADERSRGTEAFF.